This T cell receptor (beta chain) was found in a study of T cell responses to AZD1222 COVID-19 vaccine. Study findings and constraints: At baseline, just 5 or 6 AZD1222 recipients tested seropositive. Reportedly, nearly half of unique spike TCRs recognized epitopes outside B.1.351/B.1.1.7 mutations. It should be noted that donors were predominantly white British and more often female, and clonal diversity was possibly underestimated. Sampling that yielded the repertoires occurred only after the peak T cell response.

Germline V gene data show CDR1 as SGHNT and CDR2 as YYREEE (reference sequence). V was shortened by 1 base and J by 8 bases, with 15 bases between the two germline ends. There are 14 residues in the CDR3. Of note for this clone: Its specificity is unknown.

The method was immunoSEQ multiplex PCR; TCRdb's version includes in-frame clones alone and lacks a portion of them. The data contain roughly 200,000 clones, about 92% of them singletons. The TCR sequence derives from an adult in good health. Material: peripheral blood, obtained on day 0 of MenACWY control vaccination. The chain is built from TRBV5-4 and TRBJ1-2; weak D call: TRBD1 (5 bases). The CDR3 DNA reads TGTGCCAGCAGCTTGAGCCAGGGCTCGGGAGGCTACACCTTC. It encodes CASSLSQGSGGYTF. Supplemented by reference TRBV5-4 and TRBJ1-2, the full variable domain reads ETGVTQSPTHLIKTRGQQVTLRCSSQSGHNTVSWYQQALGQGPQFIFQYYREEENGRGNFPPRFSGLQFPNYSSELNVNALELDDSALYLCASSLSQGSGGYTFGSGTRLTVV.